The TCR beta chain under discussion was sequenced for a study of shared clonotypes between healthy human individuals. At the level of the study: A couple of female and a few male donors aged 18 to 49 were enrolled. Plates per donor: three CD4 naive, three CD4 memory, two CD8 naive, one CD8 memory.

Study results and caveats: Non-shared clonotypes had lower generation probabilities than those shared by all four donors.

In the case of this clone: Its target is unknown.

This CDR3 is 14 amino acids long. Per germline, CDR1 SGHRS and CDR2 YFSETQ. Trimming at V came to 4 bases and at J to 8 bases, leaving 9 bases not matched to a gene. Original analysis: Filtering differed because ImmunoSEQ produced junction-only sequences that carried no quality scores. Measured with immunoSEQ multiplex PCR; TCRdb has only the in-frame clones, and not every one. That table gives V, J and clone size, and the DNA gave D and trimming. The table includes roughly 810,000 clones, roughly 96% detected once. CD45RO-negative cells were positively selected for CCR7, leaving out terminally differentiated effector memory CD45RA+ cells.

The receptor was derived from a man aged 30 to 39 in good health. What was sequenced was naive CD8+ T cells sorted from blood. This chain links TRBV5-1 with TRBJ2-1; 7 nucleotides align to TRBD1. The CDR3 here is CASSPGQGVHEQFF. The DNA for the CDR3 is TGCGCCAGCAGCCCCGGGCAGGGGGTACATGAGCAGTTCTTC.